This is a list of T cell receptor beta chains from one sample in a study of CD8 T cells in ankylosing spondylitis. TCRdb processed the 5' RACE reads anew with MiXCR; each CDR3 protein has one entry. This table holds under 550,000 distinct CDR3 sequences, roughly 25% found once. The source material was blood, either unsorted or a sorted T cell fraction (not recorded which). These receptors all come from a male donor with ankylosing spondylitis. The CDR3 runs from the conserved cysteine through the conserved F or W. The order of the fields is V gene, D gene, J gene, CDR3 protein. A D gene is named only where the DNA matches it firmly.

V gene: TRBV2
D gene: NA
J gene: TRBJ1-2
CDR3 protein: CASREGAYGYTF

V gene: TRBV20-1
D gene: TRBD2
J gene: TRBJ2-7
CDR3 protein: CSADPGTSGGDFYEQYF

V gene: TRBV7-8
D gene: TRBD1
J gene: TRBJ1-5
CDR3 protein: CASKKDRANSNQPQHF

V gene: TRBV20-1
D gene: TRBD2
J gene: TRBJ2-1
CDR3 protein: CSAISGMGYNEQFF

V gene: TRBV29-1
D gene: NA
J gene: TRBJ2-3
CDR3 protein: CSVEDVQPRGDTQYF

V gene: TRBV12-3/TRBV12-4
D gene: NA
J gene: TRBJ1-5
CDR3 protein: CASSLEMSNQPQHF

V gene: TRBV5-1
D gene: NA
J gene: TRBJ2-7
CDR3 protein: CASSLGQRVEQYF

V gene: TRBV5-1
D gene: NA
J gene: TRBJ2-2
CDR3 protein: CASSSAHGDTGELFF

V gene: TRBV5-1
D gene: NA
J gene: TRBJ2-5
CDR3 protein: CASSQNPGAQETQYF

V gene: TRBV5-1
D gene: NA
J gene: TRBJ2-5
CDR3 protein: CASSSIQADQETQYF

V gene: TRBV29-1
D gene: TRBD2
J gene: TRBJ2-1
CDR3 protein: CSAPWTSGRLGRQFF

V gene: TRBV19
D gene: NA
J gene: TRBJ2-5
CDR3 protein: CASSMGDQETQYF

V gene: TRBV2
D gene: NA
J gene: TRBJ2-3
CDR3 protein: CASNTVLTDTQYF

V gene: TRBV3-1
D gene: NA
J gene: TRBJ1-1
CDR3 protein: CASSRRVQNTEAFF

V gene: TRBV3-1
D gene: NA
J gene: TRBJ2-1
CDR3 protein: CASSQGWAGSYNEQFF

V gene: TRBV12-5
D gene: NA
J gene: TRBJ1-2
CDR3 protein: CASGLVLQGHTF

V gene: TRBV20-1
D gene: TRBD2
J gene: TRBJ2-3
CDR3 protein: CSATWTSGTDTQYF

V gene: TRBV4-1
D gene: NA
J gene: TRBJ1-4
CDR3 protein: CASSQDRQPTGGKLFF

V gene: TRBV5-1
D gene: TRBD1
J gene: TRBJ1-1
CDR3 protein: CASIGGQGTEAFF

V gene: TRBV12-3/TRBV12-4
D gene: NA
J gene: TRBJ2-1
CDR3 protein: CASLSYNEQFF

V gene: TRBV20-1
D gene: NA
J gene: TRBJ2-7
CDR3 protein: CSAAGTPYEQYF

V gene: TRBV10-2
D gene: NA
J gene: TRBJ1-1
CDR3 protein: CASSDPWQKNTEAFF